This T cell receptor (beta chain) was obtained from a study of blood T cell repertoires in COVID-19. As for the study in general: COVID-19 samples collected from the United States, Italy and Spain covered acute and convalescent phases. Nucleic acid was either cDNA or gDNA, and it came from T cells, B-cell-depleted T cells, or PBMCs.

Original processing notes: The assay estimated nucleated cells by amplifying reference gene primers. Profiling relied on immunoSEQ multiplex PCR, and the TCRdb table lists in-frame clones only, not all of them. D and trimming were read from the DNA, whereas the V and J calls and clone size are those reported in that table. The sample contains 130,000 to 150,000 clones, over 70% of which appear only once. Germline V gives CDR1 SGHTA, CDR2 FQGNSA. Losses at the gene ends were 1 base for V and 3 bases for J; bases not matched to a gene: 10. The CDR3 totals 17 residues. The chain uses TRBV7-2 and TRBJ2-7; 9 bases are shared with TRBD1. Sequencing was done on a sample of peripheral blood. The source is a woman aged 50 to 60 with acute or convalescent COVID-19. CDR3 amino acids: CASSLGTGDPLFYEQYF. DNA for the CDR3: TGTGCCAGCAGCTTAGGGACAGGGGACCCTCTCTTCTACGAGCAGTACTTC.